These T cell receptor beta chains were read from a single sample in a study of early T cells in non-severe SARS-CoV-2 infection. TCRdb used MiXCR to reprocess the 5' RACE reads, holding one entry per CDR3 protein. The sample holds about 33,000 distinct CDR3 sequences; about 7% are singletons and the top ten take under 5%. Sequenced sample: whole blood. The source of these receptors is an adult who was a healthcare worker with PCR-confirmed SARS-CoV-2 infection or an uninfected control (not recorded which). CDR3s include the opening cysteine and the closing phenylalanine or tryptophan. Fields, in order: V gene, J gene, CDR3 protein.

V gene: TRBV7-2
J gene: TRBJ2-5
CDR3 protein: CASSLGTPSGGQYF

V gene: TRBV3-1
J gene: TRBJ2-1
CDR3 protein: CASSQGAGTNEQFF

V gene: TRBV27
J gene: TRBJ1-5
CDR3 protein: CASSLAGANQPQHF

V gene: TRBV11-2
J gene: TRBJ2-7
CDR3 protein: CASSLEGQGGTPYEQYF

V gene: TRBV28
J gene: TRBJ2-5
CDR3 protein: CASSFGGQRRAQYF

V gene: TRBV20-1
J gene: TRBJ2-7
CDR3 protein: CSAYKDRSYEQYF

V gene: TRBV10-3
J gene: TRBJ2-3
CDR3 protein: CAISSGSLADTQYF

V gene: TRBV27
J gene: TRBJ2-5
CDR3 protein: CASSLSHKVAEQETQYF

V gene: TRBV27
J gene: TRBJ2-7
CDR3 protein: CASSLSRTGILSYEQYF

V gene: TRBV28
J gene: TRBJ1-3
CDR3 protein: CASSFVLRSGNTIYF

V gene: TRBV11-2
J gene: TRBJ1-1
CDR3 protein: CASSPRGGNNTEAFF

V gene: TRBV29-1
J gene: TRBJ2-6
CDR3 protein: CSVGGAGANVLTF

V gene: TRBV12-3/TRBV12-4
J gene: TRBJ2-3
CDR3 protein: CASSTSRTLAYF

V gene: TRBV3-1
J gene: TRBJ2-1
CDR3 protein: CASSQEQREGLGEQFF

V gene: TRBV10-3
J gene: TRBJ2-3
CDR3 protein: CALRSGEEDTQYF

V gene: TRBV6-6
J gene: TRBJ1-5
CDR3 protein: CASSYVTGGFQPQHF

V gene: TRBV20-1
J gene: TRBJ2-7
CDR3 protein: CSARTSGSYEQYF

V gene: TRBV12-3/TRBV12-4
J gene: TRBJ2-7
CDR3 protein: CASSDSSNKGQYF

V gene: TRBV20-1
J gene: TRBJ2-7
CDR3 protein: CSAKPSAFYEQYF

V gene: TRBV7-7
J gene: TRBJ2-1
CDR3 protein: CASSLAELDEQFF

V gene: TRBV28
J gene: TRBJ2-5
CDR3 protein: CASLRDYQETQYF

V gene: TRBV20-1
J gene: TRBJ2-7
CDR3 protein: CSARVGSGSEEQYF

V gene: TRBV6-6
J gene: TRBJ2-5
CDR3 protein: CASSYSISAGETQYF

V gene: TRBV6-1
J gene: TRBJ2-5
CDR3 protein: CASSAQGGGPSTQYF

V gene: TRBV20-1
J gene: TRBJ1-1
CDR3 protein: CSAPDPPMNTEAFF

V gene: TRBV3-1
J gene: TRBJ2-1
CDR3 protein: CASSPGQGRHYNEQFF

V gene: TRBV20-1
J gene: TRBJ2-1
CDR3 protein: CSAPPGPNNEQFF

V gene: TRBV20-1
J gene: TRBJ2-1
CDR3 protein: CSASWGGEVNEQFF

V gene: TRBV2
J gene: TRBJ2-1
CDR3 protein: CASTGLAGYREQFF

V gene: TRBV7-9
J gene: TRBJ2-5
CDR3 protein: CASSAAPQETQYF

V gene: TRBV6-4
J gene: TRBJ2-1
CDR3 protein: CASSDGVAGVNNEQFF

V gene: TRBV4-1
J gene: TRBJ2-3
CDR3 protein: CASGRTQTRDTQYF

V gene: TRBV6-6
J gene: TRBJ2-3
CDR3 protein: CASSRKEGTDTQYF

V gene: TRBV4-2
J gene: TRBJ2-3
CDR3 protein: CASSRAEGTSGDTQYF

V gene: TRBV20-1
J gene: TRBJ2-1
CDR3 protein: CSAGFSDEQFF

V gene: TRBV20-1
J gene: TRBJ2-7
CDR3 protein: CSAGRETSDYEQYF

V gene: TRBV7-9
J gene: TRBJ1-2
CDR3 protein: CASSRDRALRDYGYTF

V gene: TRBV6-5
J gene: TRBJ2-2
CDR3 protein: CASSYRGGTGELFF

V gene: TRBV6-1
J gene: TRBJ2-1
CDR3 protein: CASSVQGGTYNEQFF

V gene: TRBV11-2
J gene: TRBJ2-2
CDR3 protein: CASSPGSPGSCFF

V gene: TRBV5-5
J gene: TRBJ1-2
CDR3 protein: CASRNAGDYGYTF

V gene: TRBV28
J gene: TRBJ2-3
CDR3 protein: CASKSTDTQYF

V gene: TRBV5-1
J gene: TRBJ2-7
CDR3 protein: CASSLDPGYYEQYF

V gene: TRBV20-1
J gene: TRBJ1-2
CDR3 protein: CSDADDGYTF

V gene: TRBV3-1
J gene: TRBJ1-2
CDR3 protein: CASSQGRQYGYTF

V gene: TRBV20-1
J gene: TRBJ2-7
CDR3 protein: CSASGSSYEQYF

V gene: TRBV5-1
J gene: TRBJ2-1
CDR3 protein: CASESTSGYNEQFF

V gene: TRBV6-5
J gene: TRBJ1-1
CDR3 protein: CASSYPEQGWGTEAFF